This TCR beta chain stems from a study of regulatory T cells in long-lasting Graves disease (dated by TCRdb to the early 2020s). With regard to the full study: In the newly diagnosed Graves' disease group, patients had been taking antithyroid drugs for less than 3 months. The study took place in China and was registered as a clinical trial. Persistent Graves' disease patients were compared with newly diagnosed Graves' disease patients by peripheral blood TCR sequencing and RNA sequencing. A total of some 33 samples were covered by TCR sequencing, comprising some 13 persistent and roughly 20 newly diagnosed Graves' disease patients.

The intended sense of this specimen's time point label: newly diagnosed GD, antithyroid drugs for less than 3 months. For both TCR sequencing and RNA sequencing, RNA was extracted from PBMCs using TRIzol. The diagnosis of Graves' disease was made according to American Thyroid Association guidelines. Recruitment of patients was carried out at an endocrinology department in Xi'an, China. From each patient, roughly 9 milliliters of peripheral blood was collected into an EDTA anticoagulant tube. Ficoll Paque Plus density gradient separation was used to isolate PBMCs, and no further T cell sorting was done. An Agilent 2100 Bioanalyzer and agarose gel were used to assess RNA quality, and a NanoDrop 2000 was used to measure RNA concentration. What the research found in general, with its limitations: The study examined only peripheral blood because the primary lesion, thyroid tissue, could not be accessed. Compared with newly diagnosed patients, persistent Graves' disease patients had lower TCR Shannon entropy and fewer highly expanded clones, which suggests clonal expansion. Persistent disease showed preferential use of TRBV28, TRBJ1-2 and TRBJ2-5, whereas newly diagnosed disease favored TRBV20-1 and TRBJ2-1. Only the TCR beta chain was sequenced and analyzed. The authors noted that the small sample size was a limitation that may lower accuracy. More public clonotypes were shared among persistent patients (2,741) than among newly diagnosed patients (966).

Comment on this clonotype: What antigen it recognizes has not been identified. Base qualities are not provided; no much larger clone lies one nucleotide away.

V lost 3 bases and J lost 7 bases, and the count of bases not matched to a germline gene is 8. The germline V gene yields SGDLS for CDR1 and YYNGEE for CDR2. The CDR3 numbers 15 residues from cysteine through phenylalanine. Only the CDR3 DNA stays, 45 bases, in frame from base 1. The library was produced with multiplex PCR. TCRdb records Illumina HiSeq 4000 as the sequencer. CDR3 regions were amplified by Arm-PCR with iRepertoire HTBI primers to construct TCR beta libraries. PCR products were gel purified before sequencing. The study's own analysis went as follows. Across samples, some 62 TRBV and roughly 15 TRBJ segments were identified and used for gene usage analysis of CDR3 amino acid clonotypes. COPE and FqMerger were used to merge filtered high-quality paired reads into contigs. BLAST was used to align contigs to IMGT TRBV, TRBD and TRBJ reference genes, and CDR3 was defined according to IMGT. Highly expanded clones were defined as clonotypes with a frequency above 0.1%. Shannon entropy served as the measure of repertoire diversity, while the Gini coefficient captured V-J evenness. A clonotype was considered public if more than one individual shared it. The public sequencing data were trimmed at Q25 with fastp and processed into clonotypes with MiXCR by TCRdb, which kept only in-frame beta chains. Each CDR3 protein gets just one entry, which takes the most common genes and DNA from the rows behind it. Clone size and V and J calls follow TCRdb, not the original study. This sample gives 250,000 to 400,000 distinct CDR3 sequences in total; 15% to 20% of them show up just once. The top ten clones comprise about two fifths of the sample.

The clonotype was recovered from a female donor with Graves disease. This specimen consisted of peripheral blood mononuclear cells (PBMCs), obtained at new diagnosis, from a patient treated with antithyroid drugs. The chain is assembled from TRBV9 and TRBJ1-4; 8 central bases correspond to TRBD1. This receptor has the CDR3 CASSAQTGVGEKLFF. The DNA sequence reads TGTGCCAGCAGCGCCCAGACAGGGGTGGGTGAAAAACTGTTTTTT.